These 12 T cell receptor beta chains came from one sample sequenced in a study. TCRdb redid the calling of the RT-PCR reads with MiXCR, one entry per CDR3 protein. The sample includes about 680,000 distinct CDR3 sequences, over 12% of them seen just once. Sequences were obtained from memory CD4+ T cells from blood. All receptors come from a female donor in good health, serving as a healthy control.

This clonotype was found a few times. The rearrangement links TRBV15 to TRBJ2-7, with 12 positions matching TRBD2. Trimming removed 4 bases from V and 0 bases from J; junction bases left unmatched: 1. Germline CDR1 reads LNHNV; CDR2 reads YYDKDF (reference sequence). CDR3 length equals 15 residues. CDR3: CATSKTSGSSYEQYF. The CDR3 nucleotides are TGTGCCACCAGCAAGACTAGCGGGAGCTCCTACGAGCAGTACTTC.

The chain couples TRBV18 to TRBJ2-7, with D tentatively TRBD1 (6 bases). This CDR3 region has 16 residues. CDR1 and CDR2 from the germline V gene are KGHSH and LQKENI. The V end was cut by 2 bases, the J end by 3 bases, with 17 bases between. The CDR3 protein is CASSPFNGQLRYEQYF. In DNA, the CDR3 is TGTGCCAGCTCACCATTTAACGGACAGTTGCGCTACGAGCAGTACTTC.

The chain couples TRBV12-3 or TRBV12-4 to TRBJ2-5; D assignment may be TRBD1 or TRBD2 (5 bases each). The CDR3 is 15 amino acids. The V gene lost 0 bases and the J gene lost 5 bases, with 13 bases spanning the gap. In nucleotides, the CDR3 is TGTGCCAGCAGTTTAGCGGCCGGGACGGGCGAGACCCAGTACTTC. It translates to CASSLAAGTGETQYF.

V gene TRBV20-1 combines with J gene TRBJ2-1; D is unclear. Per germline, CDR1 DFQATT and CDR2 SNEGSKA (reference sequence). V was pared by 0 bases and J by 0 bases, with 15 bases between. The CDR3 is 17 amino acids. CDR3 DNA: TGCAGTGCTAGAGATCACCCGCGGCCTAGCTCCTACAATGAGCAGTTCTTC. This encodes CSARDHPRPSSYNEQFF.

The table lists this clonotype with many counts. The chain recombines TRBV12-3 or TRBV12-4 with TRBJ1-5, with 10 bases aligning to TRBD1. The CDR3 consists of 15 residues. V was pared by 6 bases and J by 5 bases, with 7 bases of the junction left unmatched. The CDR3 DNA reads as TGTGCCAGCAGCGAAGGGACAGGGGCGTATCAGCCCCAGCATTTT. The encoded protein is CASSEGTGAYQPQHF.

V is TRBV20-1 and J is TRBJ1-2; maybe TRBD1 (6 bases). The CDR3 has 12 amino acids. Trimming removed 6 bases from V and 6 bases from J, with 14 bases in between. The germline V gene has CDR1 DFQATT and CDR2 SNEGSKA (reference sequence). In nucleotides, the CDR3 is TGCAGTGCCGATAACAGGGCCCATGGCTACACCTTC. It is translated as CSADNRAHGYTF.

This clonotype occurred many times. The chain has TRBV5-6 and TRBJ1-5; D is unresolved. This CDR3 has 12 residues. Deletions cut 4 bases from V and 3 bases from J, with 5 bases between. Per germline, CDR1 SGHDT and CDR2 YYEEEE. The DNA of the CDR3 is TGTGCCAGCAGCGTAAACAATCAGCCCCAGCATTTT. Translating it yields CASSVNNQPQHF. The full variable domain, with the rest looked up from reference TRBV5-6 and TRBJ1-5, is DAGVTQSPTHLIKTRGQQVTLRCSPKSGHDTVSWYQQALGQGPQFIFQYYEEEERQRGNFPDRFSGHQFPNYSSELNVNALLLGDSALYLCASSVNNQPQHFGDGTRLSIL.

A few counts support this clonotype. The J gene is TRBJ1-2, the V gene TRBV6-2 or TRBV6-3; weak D call: TRBD1 (5 bases). V lost 0 bases to trimming and J lost 5 bases, with 10 bases between them. Germline assignment: CDR1 MNHEY and CDR2 SVGEGT. The CDR3 spans 14 residues. The CDR3 protein is CASSYSQGQYGYTF. The CDR3, as DNA: TGTGCCAGCAGTTACTCTCAGGGTCAGTATGGCTACACCTTC.

The chain has TRBV12-3 or TRBV12-4 and TRBJ2-1; D uncertain. Trimming took 3 bases from V and 0 from J, leaving 9 bases between them. This CDR3 contains 15 residues. CDR3 protein: CASSFPFGSYNEQFF. CDR3 coding DNA: TGTGCCAGCAGTTTCCCGTTTGGCTCCTACAATGAGCAGTTCTTC.

This clonotype came up a few times. This rearrangement joins TRBV12-3 or TRBV12-4 to TRBJ2-7; 16 bases map to TRBD2. The junction had 4 bases not matched to a gene; V was cut back by 5 bases and J by 3 bases. The CDR3 sequence is 16 residues long. The CDR3 protein is CASSRGLAGGSYEQYF. CDR3 DNA sequence: TGTGCCAGCAGTAGGGGACTAGCGGGGGGGAGCTACGAGCAGTACTTC.

This clonotype was detected many times. The CDR3 region is CSARVGGSGGYTF. The CDR3 DNA sequence: TGCAGTGCTAGAGTGGGGGGCAGCGGTGGCTACACCTTC. This chain uses TRBV20-1 with TRBJ1-2, with D perhaps matching TRBD1 (6 bases). Germline CDR1 and CDR2: DFQATT and SNEGSKA (reference sequence). This CDR3 region has 13 residues. With 1 base removed from V and 7 bases from J, the gap between germline ends came to 13 bases.

The chain employs TRBV28 and TRBJ2-7; 7 bases match TRBD1. CDR1 and CDR2 (germline): MDHEN, SYDVKM. V dropped 5 bases and J dropped 3; count of bases not matched to a gene: 7. This CDR3 is built from 14 residues. CDR3 bases: TGTGCCAGCAGTGCCGGGACAGTAATCTACGAGCAGTACTTC. Translation gives CASSAGTVIYEQYF.